The 4 T cell receptor beta chains listed next were all sequenced from one sample in a study of T cells after yellow fever vaccination (dated by TCRdb to the late 2010s). The sample's treatment or condition label, in plain terms: live attenuated yellow fever vaccine strain. Receptor amplification or capture employed 5' RACE. Instrument on record: Illumina HiSeq 2500. The public sequencing data were trimmed at Q25 with fastp and processed into clonotypes with MiXCR by TCRdb, which kept only in-frame beta chains. Each entry is one CDR3 protein sequence, shown with its most common DNA and genes. For this sample there are about 300,000 distinct CDR3 sequences; 6.8% appear just once. The top ten hold roughly 19% of the sample. This material consisted of PBMCs, taken roughly 47 days after the first yellow fever vaccination. The receptor source for this set is a man aged 18 to 29 who received the YFV17D yellow fever vaccine.

This clonotype has a handful of counts. Here the CDR3 reads CASSQDQSPRFPLHF. The CDR3 DNA is TGCGCCAGCAGCCAAGACCAGTCACCGAGATTTCCCCTCCACTTT. The chain uses TRBV4-3 and TRBJ1-6, with unresolved D. CDR3 length equals 15 residues. CDR1 and CDR2 (germline): LGHNA, YSLEER. Trimming took off 0 bases at V and 13 bases at J, with 16 bases between the two ends.

This clonotype turned up a few times. The chain is built from TRBV19 and TRBJ2-5, with D possibly being TRBD1 or TRBD2 (5 bases each). The CDR3 runs to 13 residues. The V end was cut by 3 bases, the J end by 5 bases, with 10 bases between. Germline V gene lookup returns CDR1 LNHDA and CDR2 SQIVND (reference sequence). The CDR3 DNA follows: TGTGCCAGTAGTATGGGACCTGGGGAGACCCAGTACTTC. This codes for CASSMGPGETQYF.

Only a few counts were recorded for this clonotype. CDR3 bases: TGCAGTGCTAATCGACAGGGTAACACCGGGGAGCTGTTTTTT. Translation gives CSANRQGNTGELFF. The chain uses TRBV20-1 and TRBJ2-2; TRBD1 matches 7 bases. Germline values: CDR1 DFQATT, CDR2 SNEGSKA (reference sequence). Trimming cost V 4 bases and J 2 bases; bases outside gene matches: 4. This CDR3 comprises 14 residues.

The rearrangement links TRBV9 to TRBJ1-1; no firm D call. The germline V and J ends were trimmed by 4 bases and 0 bases, with 10 bases remaining between them. Germline CDR1 reads SGDLS; CDR2 reads YYNGEE. The CDR3 contains 14 residues. CDR3 DNA sequence: TGTGCCAGCAGCCAGAGTGGGTTGAACACTGAAGCTTTCTTT. This gives the protein CASSQSGLNTEAFF.